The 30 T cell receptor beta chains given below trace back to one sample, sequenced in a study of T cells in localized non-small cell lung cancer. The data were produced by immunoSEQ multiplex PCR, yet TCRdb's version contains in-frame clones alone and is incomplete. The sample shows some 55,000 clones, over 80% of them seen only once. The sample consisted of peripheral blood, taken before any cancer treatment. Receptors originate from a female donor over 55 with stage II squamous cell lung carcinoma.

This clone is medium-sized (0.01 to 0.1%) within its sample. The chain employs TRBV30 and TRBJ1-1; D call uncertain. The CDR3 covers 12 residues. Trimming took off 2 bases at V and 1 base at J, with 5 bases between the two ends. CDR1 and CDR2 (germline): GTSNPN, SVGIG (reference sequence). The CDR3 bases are TGTGCCTGGAGTCCAGGGAACACTGAAGCTTTCTTT. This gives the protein CAWSPGNTEAFF.

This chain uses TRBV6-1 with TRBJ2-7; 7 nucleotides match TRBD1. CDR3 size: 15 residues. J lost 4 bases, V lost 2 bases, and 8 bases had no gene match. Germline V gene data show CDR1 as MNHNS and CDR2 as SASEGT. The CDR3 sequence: CASSENTGAPYEQYF. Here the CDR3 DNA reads TGTGCCAGCAGTGAAAACACAGGGGCGCCTTACGAGCAGTACTTC.

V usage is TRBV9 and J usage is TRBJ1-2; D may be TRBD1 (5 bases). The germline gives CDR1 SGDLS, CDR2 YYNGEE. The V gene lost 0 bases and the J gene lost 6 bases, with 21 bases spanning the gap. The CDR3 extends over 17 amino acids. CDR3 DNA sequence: TGTGCCAGCAGCGTAGATCTTAGTGGGGAGGGGCGAAATGGCTACACCTTC. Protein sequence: CASSVDLSGEGRNGYTF.

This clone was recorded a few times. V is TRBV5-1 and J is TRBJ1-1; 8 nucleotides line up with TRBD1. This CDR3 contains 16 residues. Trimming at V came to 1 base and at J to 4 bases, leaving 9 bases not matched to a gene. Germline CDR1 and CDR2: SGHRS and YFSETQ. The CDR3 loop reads CASSLSGTGSGTEAFF. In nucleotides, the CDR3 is TGCGCCAGCAGCTTGTCCGGGACAGGATCGGGCACTGAAGCTTTCTTT.

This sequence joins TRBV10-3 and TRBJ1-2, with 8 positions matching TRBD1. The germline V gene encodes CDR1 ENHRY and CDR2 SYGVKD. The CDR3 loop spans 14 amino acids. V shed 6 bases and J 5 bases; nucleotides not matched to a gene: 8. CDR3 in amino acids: CAIRWTGRGYGYTF. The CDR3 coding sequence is TGTGCCATCAGGTGGACAGGGAGAGGGTATGGCTACACCTTC.

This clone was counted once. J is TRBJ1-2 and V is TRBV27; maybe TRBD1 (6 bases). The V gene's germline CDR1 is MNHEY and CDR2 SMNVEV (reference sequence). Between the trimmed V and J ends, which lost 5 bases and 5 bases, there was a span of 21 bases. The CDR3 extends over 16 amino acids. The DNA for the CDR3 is TGTGCCAGCAGTCCAGGACAGTCGCGGCCTCTATATGGCTACACCTTC. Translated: CASSPGQSRPLYGYTF.

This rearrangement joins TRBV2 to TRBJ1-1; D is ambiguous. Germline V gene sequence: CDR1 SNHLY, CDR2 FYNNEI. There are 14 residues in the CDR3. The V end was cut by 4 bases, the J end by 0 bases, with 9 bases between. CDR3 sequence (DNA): TGTGCCAGCAGTGGCCAACACATGAACACTGAAGCTTTCTTT. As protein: CASSGQHMNTEAFF.

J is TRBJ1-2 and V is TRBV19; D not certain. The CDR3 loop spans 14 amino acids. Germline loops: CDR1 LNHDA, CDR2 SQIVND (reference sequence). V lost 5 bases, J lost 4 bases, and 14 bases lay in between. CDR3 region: CASSPPGSSYGYTF. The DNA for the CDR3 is TGTGCCAGTAGTCCGCCGGGTAGCAGCTATGGCTACACCTTC.

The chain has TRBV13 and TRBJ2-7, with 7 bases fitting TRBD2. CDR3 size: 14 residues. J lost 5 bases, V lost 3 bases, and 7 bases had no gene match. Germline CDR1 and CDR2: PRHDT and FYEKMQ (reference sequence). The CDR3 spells CASSFGGSVNEQYF. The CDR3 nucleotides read TGTGCCAGCAGCTTCGGGGGGTCCGTCAACGAGCAGTACTTC.

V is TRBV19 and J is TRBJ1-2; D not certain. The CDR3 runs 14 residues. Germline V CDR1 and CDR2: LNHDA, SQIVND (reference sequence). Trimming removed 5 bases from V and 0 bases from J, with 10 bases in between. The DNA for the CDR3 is TGTGCCAGTAGTCGGGAGTCACCTAACTATGGCTACACCTTC. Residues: CASSRESPNYGYTF.

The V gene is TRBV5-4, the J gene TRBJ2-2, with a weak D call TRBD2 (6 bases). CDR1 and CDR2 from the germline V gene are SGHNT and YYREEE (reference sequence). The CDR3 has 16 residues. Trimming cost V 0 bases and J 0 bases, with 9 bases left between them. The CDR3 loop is CASSLERVTNTGELFF. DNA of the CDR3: TGTGCCAGCAGCTTGGAGCGGGTAACGAACACCGGGGAGCTGTTTTTT.

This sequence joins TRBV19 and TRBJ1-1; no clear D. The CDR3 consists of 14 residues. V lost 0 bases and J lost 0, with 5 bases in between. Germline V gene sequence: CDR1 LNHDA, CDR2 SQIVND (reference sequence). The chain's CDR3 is CASSIEGLNTEAFF. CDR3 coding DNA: TGTGCCAGTAGTATAGAGGGCTTGAACACTGAAGCTTTCTTT.

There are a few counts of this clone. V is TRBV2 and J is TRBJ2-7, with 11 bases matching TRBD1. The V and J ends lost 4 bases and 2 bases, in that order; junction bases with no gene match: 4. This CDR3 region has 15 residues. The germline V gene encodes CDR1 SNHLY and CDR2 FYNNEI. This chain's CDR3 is CASSARDRGTYEQYF. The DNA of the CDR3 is TGTGCCAGCAGTGCCCGGGACAGGGGGACCTACGAGCAGTACTTC.

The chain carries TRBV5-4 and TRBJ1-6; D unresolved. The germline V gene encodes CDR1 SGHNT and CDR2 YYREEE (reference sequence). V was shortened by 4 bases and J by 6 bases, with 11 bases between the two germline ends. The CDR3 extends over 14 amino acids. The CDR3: CASSRRTANSPLHF. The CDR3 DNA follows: TGTGCCAGCAGCAGAAGGACTGCTAATTCACCCCTCCACTTT.

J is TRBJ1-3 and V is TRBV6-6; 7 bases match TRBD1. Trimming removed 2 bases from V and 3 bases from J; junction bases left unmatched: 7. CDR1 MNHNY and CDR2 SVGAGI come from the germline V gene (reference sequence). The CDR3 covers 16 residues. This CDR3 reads CASSYPEQGSGNTIYF. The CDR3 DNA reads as TGTGCCAGCAGTTACCCTGAACAGGGGAGTGGAAACACCATATATTTT.

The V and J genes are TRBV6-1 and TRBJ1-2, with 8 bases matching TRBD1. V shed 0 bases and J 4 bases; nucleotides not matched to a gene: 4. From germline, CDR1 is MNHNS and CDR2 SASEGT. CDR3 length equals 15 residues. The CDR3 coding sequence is TGTGCCAGCAGTGAAGCAGAGACAGGGGCCTATGGCTACACCTTC. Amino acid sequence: CASSEAETGAYGYTF.

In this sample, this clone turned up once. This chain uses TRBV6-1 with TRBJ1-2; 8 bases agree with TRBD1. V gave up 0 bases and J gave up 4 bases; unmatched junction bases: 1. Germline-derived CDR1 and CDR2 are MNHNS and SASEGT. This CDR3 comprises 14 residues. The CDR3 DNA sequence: TGTGCCAGCAGTGAAGCAGGGACAGGCTATGGCTACACCTTC. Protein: CASSEAGTGYGYTF.

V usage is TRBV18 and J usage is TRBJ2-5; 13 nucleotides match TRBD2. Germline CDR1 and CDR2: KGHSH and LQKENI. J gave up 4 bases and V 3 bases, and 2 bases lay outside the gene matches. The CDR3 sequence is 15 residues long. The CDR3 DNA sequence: TGTGCCAGCTCACCCGGACTAGCGGGGGTAGAGACCCAGTACTTC. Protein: CASSPGLAGVETQYF.

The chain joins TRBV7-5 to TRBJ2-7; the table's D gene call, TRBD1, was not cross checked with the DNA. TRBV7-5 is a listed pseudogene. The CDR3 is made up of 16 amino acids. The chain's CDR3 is CARSSTFDRPSYEQYF. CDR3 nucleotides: TGTGCCAGAAGCTCCACTTTTGACAGGCCCTCCTACGAGCAGTACTTC.

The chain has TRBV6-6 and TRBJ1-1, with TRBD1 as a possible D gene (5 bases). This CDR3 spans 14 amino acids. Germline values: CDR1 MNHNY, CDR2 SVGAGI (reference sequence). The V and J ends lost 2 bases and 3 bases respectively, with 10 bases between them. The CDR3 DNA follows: TGTGCCAGCAGTTACGGGGGAGGGGACACTGAAGCTTTCTTT. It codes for CASSYGGGDTEAFF.

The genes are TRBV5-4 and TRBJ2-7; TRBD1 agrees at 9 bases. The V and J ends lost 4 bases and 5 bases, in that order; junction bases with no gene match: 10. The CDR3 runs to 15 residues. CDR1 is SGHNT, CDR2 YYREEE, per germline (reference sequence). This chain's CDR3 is CASSPPGQGSHEQYF. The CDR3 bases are TGTGCCAGCAGCCCACCGGGACAGGGATCCCACGAGCAGTACTTC. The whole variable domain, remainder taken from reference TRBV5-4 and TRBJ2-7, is ETGVTQSPTHLIKTRGQQVTLRCSSQSGHNTVSWYQQALGQGPQFIFQYYREEENGRGNFPPRFSGLQFPNYSSELNVNALELDDSALYLCASSPPGQGSHEQYFGPGTRLTVT.

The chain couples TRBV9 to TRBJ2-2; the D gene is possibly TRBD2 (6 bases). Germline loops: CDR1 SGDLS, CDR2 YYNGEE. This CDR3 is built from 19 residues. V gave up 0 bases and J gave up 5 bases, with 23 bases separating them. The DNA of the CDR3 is TGTGCCAGCAGCGTAGAGCTCAGGGCAGAACACCGGGGGACCGGGGAGCTGTTTTTT. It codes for CASSVELRAEHRGTGELFF.

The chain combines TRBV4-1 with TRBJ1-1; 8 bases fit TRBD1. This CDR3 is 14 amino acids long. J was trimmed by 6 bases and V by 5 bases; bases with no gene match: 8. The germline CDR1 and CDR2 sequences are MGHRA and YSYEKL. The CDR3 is CASSGQGGMAEAFF. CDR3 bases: TGCGCCAGCAGCGGACAGGGTGGGATGGCTGAAGCTTTCTTT.

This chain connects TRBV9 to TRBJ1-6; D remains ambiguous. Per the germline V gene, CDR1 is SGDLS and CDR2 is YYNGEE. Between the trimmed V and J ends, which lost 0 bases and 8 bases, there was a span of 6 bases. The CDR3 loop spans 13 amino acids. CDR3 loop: CASSVEMDSPLHF. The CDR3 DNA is TGTGCCAGCAGCGTAGAAATGGATTCACCCCTCCACTTT.

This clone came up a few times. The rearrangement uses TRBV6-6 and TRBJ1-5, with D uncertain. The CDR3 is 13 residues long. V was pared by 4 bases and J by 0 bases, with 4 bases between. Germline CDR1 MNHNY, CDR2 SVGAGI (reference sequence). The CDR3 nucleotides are TGTGCCAGCAGTTGGGATAGCAATCAGCCCCAGCATTTT. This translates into CASSWDSNQPQHF.

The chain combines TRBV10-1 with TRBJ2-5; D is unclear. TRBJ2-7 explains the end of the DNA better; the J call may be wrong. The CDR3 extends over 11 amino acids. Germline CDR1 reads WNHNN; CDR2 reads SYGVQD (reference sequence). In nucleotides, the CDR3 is TGCGCCAGCAGTGGGGACTACGAGCAGTACTTC. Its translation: CASSGDYEQYF.

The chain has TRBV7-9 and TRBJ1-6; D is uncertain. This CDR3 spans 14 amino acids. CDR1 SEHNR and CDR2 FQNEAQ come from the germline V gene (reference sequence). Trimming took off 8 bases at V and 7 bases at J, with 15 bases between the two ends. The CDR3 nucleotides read TGTGCCAGCGAGACGGGCCCAGTCAATTCACCCCTCCACTTT. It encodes CASETGPVNSPLHF.

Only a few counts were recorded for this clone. The CDR3 coding sequence is TGTGCCAGCAGCCACAGCAGCATCACTGAAGCTTTCTTT. Translation gives CASSHSSITEAFF. The chain employs TRBV7-9 and TRBJ1-1; D is unresolved. This CDR3 has 13 amino acids. Deletions cut 5 bases from V and 4 bases from J, with 11 bases between. CDR1 and CDR2 from the germline V gene are SEHNR and FQNEAQ (reference sequence).

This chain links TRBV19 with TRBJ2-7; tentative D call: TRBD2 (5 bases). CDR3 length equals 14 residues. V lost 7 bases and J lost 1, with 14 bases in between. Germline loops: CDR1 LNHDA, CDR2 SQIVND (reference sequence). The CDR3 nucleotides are TGTGCCAGTAAGAAGAGGGAGAAATCCTACGAGCAGTACTTC. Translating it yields CASKKREKSYEQYF.

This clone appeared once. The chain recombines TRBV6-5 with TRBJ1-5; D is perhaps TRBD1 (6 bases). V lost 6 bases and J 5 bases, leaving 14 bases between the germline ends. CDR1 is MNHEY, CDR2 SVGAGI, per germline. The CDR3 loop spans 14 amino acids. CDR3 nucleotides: TGTGCCAGCAGCGCCCAGGGGCTGTATCAGCCCCAGCATTTT. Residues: CASSAQGLYQPQHF.